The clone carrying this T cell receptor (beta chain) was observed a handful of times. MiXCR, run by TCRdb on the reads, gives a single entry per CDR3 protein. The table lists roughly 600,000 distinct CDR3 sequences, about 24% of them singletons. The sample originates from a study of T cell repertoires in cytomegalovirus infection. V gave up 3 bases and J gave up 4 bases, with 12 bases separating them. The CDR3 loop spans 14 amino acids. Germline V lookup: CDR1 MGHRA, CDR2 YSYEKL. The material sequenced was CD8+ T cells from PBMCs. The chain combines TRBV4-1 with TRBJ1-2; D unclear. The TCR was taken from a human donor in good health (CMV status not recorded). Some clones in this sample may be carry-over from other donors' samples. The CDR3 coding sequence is TGCGCCAGCAGCCATCGGAGTTGGCCCTATGGCTACACCTTC. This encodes CASSHRSWPYGYTF.